The next 9 T cell receptor beta chains were all read from a single sample in a study of T cells in narcolepsy. Sequenced by immunoSEQ multiplex PCR; TCRdb stores in-frame clones only, minus some. The table lists around 39,000 clones, about 85% of them singletons. Specimen: CD45RA- memory CD4+ T cells from PBMCs. The receptors originated from a human donor with narcolepsy.

The rearrangement joins TRBV25-1 to TRBJ1-5; 9 nucleotides align to TRBD1. This CDR3 spans 13 amino acids. The germline V gene has CDR1 MGHDK and CDR2 SYGVNS. Germline trimming cut 6 bases from V and 7 bases from J; bases unmatched to any gene: 4. For the CDR3, the DNA is TGTGCCAGCAGGGGACAGGGTGGGCAGCCCCAGCATTTT. It specifies CASRGQGGQPQHF.

This clone has a single count. The chain recombines TRBV2 with TRBJ1-6; 7 positions agree with TRBD1. Trimming took 5 bases from V and 10 from J; bases not matched to a gene: 8. The germline V gene has CDR1 SNHLY and CDR2 FYNNEI. CDR3 length: 14 amino acids. The CDR3 is CASSRQGGGSPLHF. The CDR3 DNA follows: TGTGCCAGCAGTCGACAGGGCGGGGGGTCACCCCTCCACTTT.

The genes are TRBV2 and TRBJ2-5; D gene uncertain. V lost 3 bases and J 7 bases, leaving 15 bases between the germline ends. In germline, CDR1 is SNHLY, CDR2 FYNNEI. The length of the CDR3 is 14 residues. CDR3 bases: TGTGCCAGCAGTGAGCCGAAAACACCCGGGACCCAGTACTTC. This gives the protein CASSEPKTPGTQYF.

A word on this clone: At one end the junction does not follow the germline gene, possibly because of a read error. The J gene is TRBJ1-1, the V gene TRBV20-1; D is unclear. CDR3 length equals 11 residues. From germline, CDR1 is DFQATT and CDR2 SNEGSKA (reference sequence). Here the CDR3 DNA reads TGCAGTGCTAGATGGGGAGCCCCTGATTCCTTT. Translation gives CSARWGAPDSF.

This clone was recorded a few times. This chain connects TRBV14 to TRBJ1-1; D gene ambiguous. The germline V and J ends were trimmed by 2 bases and 1 base, with 8 bases remaining between them. The CDR3 loop spans 14 amino acids. CDR1 and CDR2 from the germline V gene are SGHDN and FVKESK. The CDR3 sequence: CASSQTPGNTEAFF. The CDR3 DNA reads as TGTGCCAGCAGCCAAACCCCAGGGAACACTGAAGCTTTCTTT.

The chain has TRBV2 and TRBJ1-6, with a tentative D call TRBD1 (5 bases). The CDR3 has 14 amino acids. V dropped 1 base and J dropped 9 bases, with 10 bases sitting between them. From germline, CDR1 is SNHLY and CDR2 FYNNEI. CDR3 DNA: TGTGCCAGCAGTGAAGGCCAGGGAATTTCACCCCTCCACTTT. Protein product: CASSEGQGISPLHF.

J is TRBJ1-5 and V is TRBV18; D might be TRBD1 (5 bases). V gave up 3 bases and J gave up 4 bases, with 13 bases separating them. The CDR3 spans 15 residues. Germline V gene lookup returns CDR1 KGHSH and CDR2 LQKENI. This CDR3 reads CASSPQGTNNQPQHF. CDR3 nucleotide sequence: TGTGCCAGCTCACCCCAAGGGACCAATAATCAGCCCCAGCATTTT.

J is TRBJ2-2 and V is TRBV5-1; D remains ambiguous. The CDR3 is 14 residues long. The ends were cut back, 4 bases at V and 0 bases at J, with 7 bases in the middle. Germline V gene data show CDR1 as SGHRS and CDR2 as YFSETQ. The CDR3 nucleotides are TGCGCCAGCAGCCCCCAGACGAACACCGGGGAGCTGTTTTTT. Translated: CASSPQTNTGELFF.

This sequence joins TRBV6-5 and TRBJ2-3; no clear D. Trimming stripped 5 bases from V and 4 bases from J, with 10 bases between. The CDR3 runs to 13 residues. CDR1 and CDR2 (germline): MNHEY, SVGAGI. The CDR3 region is CASSNRAADTQYF. The CDR3 bases are TGTGCCAGCAGTAACCGGGCCGCAGATACGCAGTATTTT.